This T cell receptor (beta chain) is from a study of cytomegalovirus exposure and HLA in healthy donors. Broader study findings: As a later analysis showed, a missense DCLRE1C variant was linked to trimming of TCR beta V- and J-genes. Cytomegalovirus association was listed for 164 TCR beta chains.

V shed 2 bases, J shed 6 bases, and the junction held 4 bases outside the gene matches. The CDR3 sequence is 15 residues long. Germline CDR1 is MNHEY and CDR2 is SVGAGI. Concerning this clone: No antigen is known for it.

PCR was performed using 60 Vbeta and 13 Jbeta primers. Clones were sequenced by immunoSEQ multiplex PCR, and TCRdb holds only the in-frame ones, with some missing. Among roughly 130,000 clones listed, roughly three quarters were seen once. Sequencing used PBMCs. The receptor was derived from a man in his late teens or twenties in good health and CMV-seronegative. The V gene is TRBV6-5, the J gene TRBJ1-6; 7 bases match TRBD1. The CDR3 sequence: CASSYTTGSNSPLHF. DNA for the CDR3: TGTGCCAGCAGTTACACGACAGGGTCTAATTCACCCCTCCACTTT.